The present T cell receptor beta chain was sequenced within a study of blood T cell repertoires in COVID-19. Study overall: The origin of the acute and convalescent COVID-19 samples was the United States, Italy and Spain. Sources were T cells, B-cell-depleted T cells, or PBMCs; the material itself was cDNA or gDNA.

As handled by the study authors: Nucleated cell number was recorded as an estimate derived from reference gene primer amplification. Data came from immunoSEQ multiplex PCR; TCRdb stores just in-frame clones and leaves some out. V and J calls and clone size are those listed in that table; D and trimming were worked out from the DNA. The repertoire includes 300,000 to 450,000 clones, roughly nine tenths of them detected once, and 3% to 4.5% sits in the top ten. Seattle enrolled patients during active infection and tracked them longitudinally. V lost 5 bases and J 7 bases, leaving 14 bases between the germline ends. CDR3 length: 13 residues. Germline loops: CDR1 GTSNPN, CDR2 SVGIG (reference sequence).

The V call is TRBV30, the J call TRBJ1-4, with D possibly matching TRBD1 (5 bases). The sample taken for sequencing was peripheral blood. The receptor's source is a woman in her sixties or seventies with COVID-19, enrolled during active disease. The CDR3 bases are TGTGCCTGGGATGTCGGGGGGGGTGAAAAACTGTTTTTT. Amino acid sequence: CAWDVGGGEKLFF.